The rows below give T cell receptor beta chains drawn from one sample of a study of T cell clonotyping in hematopoietic cell transplantation. Using immunoSEQ multiplex PCR, the repertoire was profiled, and TCRdb retains in-frame clones only, with some absent. The sample shows roughly 8,400 clones, 90% to 95% of them seen only once. The sample was PBMCs, taken 100 days after allogeneic stem cell transplant. These receptors were collected from a male patient in his fifties or sixties who had an allogeneic stem cell transplant from a related donor, so T cells may come from the graft donor. Some clones in this sample may be carry-over from other donors' samples. CDR3s include the opening cysteine and the closing phenylalanine or tryptophan. The D gene is left open where the match is weak.

j_call	d_call	v_call	cdr3_aa	cdr3_nt
TRBJ2-1	TRBD1	TRBV11-2	CASSLPYFGQDNEQFF	TGTGCCAGCAGCTTACCATACTTTGGACAGGACAATGAGCAGTTCTTC
TRBJ2-7	NA	TRBV19	CASSTDPVEEQYF	TGTGCCAGTAGTACCGACCCGGTGGAAGAGCAGTACTTC
TRBJ2-2	NA	TRBV7-9	CASSLVARDTGELFF	TGTGCCAGCAGCTTAGTCGCCAGAGACACCGGGGAGCTGTTTTTT
TRBJ1-2	NA	TRBV10-3	CAITDRMNYGYTF	TGTGCCATCACCGACAGGATGAACTATGGCTACACCTTC
TRBJ1-1	NA	TRBV6-5	CASSYGGTTEAFF	TGTGCCAGCAGTTACGGGGGGACCACTGAAGCTTTCTTT
TRBJ2-7	NA	TRBV7-2	CASSLKGPGMSEQYF	TGTGCCAGCAGCTTAAAAGGTCCGGGGATGAGTGAGCAGTACTTC
TRBJ2-3	NA	TRBV5-1	CASSSPSGGADTQYF	TGCGCCAGCAGCTCCCCCAGTGGCGGGGCAGATACGCAGTATTTT
TRBJ1-6	TRBD1	TRBV6-1	CASSDGTGYNSPLHF	TGTGCCAGCAGTGACGGGACAGGGTATAATTCACCCCTCCACTTT
TRBJ2-7	TRBD1	TRBV27	CASKAGTGPYEQYF	TGTGCCAGCAAAGCCGGGACAGGCCCCTACGAGCAGTACTTC
TRBJ1-2	TRBD1	TRBV30	CAQNRDSGPGVNYGYTF	TGTGCCCAGAACCGGGACAGCGGTCCTGGGGTTAACTATGGCTACACCTTC
TRBJ2-7	TRBD2	TRBV9	CASSVSGGSHEQYF	TGTGCCAGCAGCGTTTCGGGCGGGAGCCACGAGCAGTACTTC
TRBJ2-5	TRBD2	TRBV5-1	CASSLTGGLGETQYF	TGCGCCAGCAGCTTGACGGGGGGGCTAGGAGAGACCCAGTACTTC
TRBJ1-2	TRBD1	TRBV7-9	CASSLSDRGGYGYTF	TGTGCCAGCAGCTTAAGCGACAGGGGGGGGTATGGCTACACCTTC
TRBJ2-2	NA	TRBV19	CASSPTWNTGELFF	TGTGCCAGTAGTCCCACTTGGAACACCGGGGAGCTGTTTTTT
TRBJ1-6	NA	TRBV6-1	CASKEGGSYNSPLHF	TGTGCCAGCAAGGAGGGGGGCTCCTATAATTCACCCCTCCACTTT